Listed below are T cell receptor beta chains from one sample, sequenced in a study of T cell responses to AZD1222 COVID-19 vaccine. Method: immunoSEQ multiplex PCR; TCRdb's copy keeps in-frame clones and lacks some. The sample holds over 75,000 clones; approximately 91% are singletons and the top ten take less than 2.5%. Specimen: peripheral blood, collected on day 0 of AZD1222 vaccination. These TCRs come from an adult in good health. The CDR3 runs from the conserved cysteine through the conserved F or W. D genes are given only for firm matches. Expanded clones are given a class, and other clones once, few, many or no size at all.

>TRBV19|NA|TRBJ1-1|once
TGTGCCAGTAGCTACCGACAGGCAGAAGCTTTCTTT
CASSYRQAEAFF
>TRBV21-1|NA|TRBJ1-6|NA
TGTGCCAGCAGCAAAGTCTCCTTCAGGGGAACCTATAATTCACCCCTCCACTTT
CASSKVSFRGTYNSPLHF
>TRBV10-3|TRBD1|TRBJ1-6|NA
TGTGCCATCAGTCCCGGGACAGGGAGTGATTCACCCCTCCACTTT
CAISPGTGSDSPLHF
>TRBV7-6|TRBD1|TRBJ1-6|NA
TGTGCCAGCAGCCGGGGACAGGGGAATAATTCACCCCTCCACTTT
CASSRGQGNNSPLHF
>TRBV4-2|NA|TRBJ1-5|NA
TGTGCCAGCAGCCTAGAAGGTCAAGGCAATCAGCCCCAGCATTTT
CASSLEGQGNQPQHF
>TRBV30|NA|TRBJ1-1|NA
TGTGCCTGGAGTGTATTTGAGGAAGCTTTCTTT
CAWSVFEEAFF
>TRBV10-1|NA|TRBJ2-3|NA
TGCGCCAGCAGTGAACGGTACCCACAGGGGACTAGCACAGATACGCAGTATTTT
CASSERYPQGTSTDTQYF
>TRBV30|NA|TRBJ2-2|NA
TGTGCCTGGAGTGCCTCGGGGGCTGACACCGGGGAGCTGTTTTTT
CAWSASGADTGELFF
>TRBV27|NA|TRBJ2-3|NA
TGTGCCAGCGGGGACGGAAACACAGATACGCAGTATTTT
CASGDGNTDTQYF
>TRBV19|TRBD1|TRBJ1-2|once
TGTGCCAGTAGTATCCCTCTTTGGACAGGTGGCTACACCTTC
CASSIPLWTGGYTF
>TRBV6-6|NA|TRBJ1-5|once
TGTGCCAGCAGTATCAGAGGTAATAGCAATCAGCCCCAGCATTTT
CASSIRGNSNQPQHF
>TRBV6-6|TRBD1|TRBJ2-1|NA
TGTGCCAGCAGTACCACAGGGGCGGGTGAGCAGTTCTTC
CASSTTGAGEQFF
>TRBV6-6|NA|TRBJ2-7|NA
TGTGCCAGCAGTTACTCGGGGCGGAGGGGGAGGAACGAGCAGTACTTC
CASSYSGRRGRNEQYF
>TRBV11-2|TRBD2|TRBJ2-1|NA
TGTGCCAGCAGCTTAGCAGGAGCGGGAAGCTCCTACAATGAGCAGTTCTTC
CASSLAGAGSSYNEQFF
>TRBV7-2|TRBD2|TRBJ2-1|NA
TGTGCCAGCAGCTCCAATATAGCGGGAGGGGGCTACAATGAGCAGTTCTTC
CASSSNIAGGGYNEQFF
>TRBV19|TRBD2|TRBJ2-3|NA
TGTGCCAGTAGTTCCGGGACTAGCGCAGATACGCAGTATTTT
CASSSGTSADTQYF
>TRBV6-5|NA|TRBJ1-1|NA
TGTGCCAGCAGTTACTCGAAGGGAGCAAGCACTGAAGCTTTCTTT
CASSYSKGASTEAFF
>TRBV7-8|NA|TRBJ2-3|NA
TGTGCCAGCACCCCCCCAATCGGGGGCGCAGATACGCAGTATTTT
CASTPPIGGADTQYF
>TRBV10-2|TRBD2|TRBJ2-1|NA
TGCGCCATCTCGGGGCGGGAGGACAATGAGCAGTTCTTC
CAISGREDNEQFF
>TRBV3-1/TRBV3-2|NA|TRBJ2-1|NA
TGTGCCAGCAGCCATCGTGTGAGTGAGCAGTTCTTC
CASSHRVSEQFF
>TRBV7-2|NA|TRBJ2-2|NA
TGTGCCAGCAGCTACCCACTTCGTGGGGAGCTGTTTTTT
CASSYPLRGELFF
>TRBV6-4|TRBD2|TRBJ2-3|few
TGTGCCAGCAGTGAATCAACTAGCGGGACAGATACGCAGTATTTT
CASSESTSGTDTQYF